One sample yielded the 9 T cell receptor beta chains listed below, sequenced in a study of blood T cells in healthy people across ages. Primers used in a second PCR of roughly 6 to 11 cycles were a sample-barcoded 5' primer and a J-beta primer mix. Via MiXCR, TCRdb re-called the 5' RACE reads, giving one row per CDR3 protein. The sample lists 1.5 million to 2 million distinct CDR3 sequences, approximately 30% occurring once. Sequenced sample: blood. The receptors were gathered from a woman aged 30 to 39 in good health.

Note on this clonotype: A single base separates this from a much larger clone, so it may be a read error. The V call is TRBV12-3 or TRBV12-4, the J call TRBJ2-3; a weak D match, TRBD1 (5 bases). The CDR3 extends over 12 amino acids. Trimming cost V 5 bases and J 6 bases, with 9 bases left between them. In DNA form, the CDR3 reads TGTGCCAGCAGTGCCAACAGGGATACGCAGTATTTT. Amino acid sequence: CASSANRDTQYF.

This clonotype was counted ten times or more. The chain recombines TRBV20-1 with TRBJ2-7; tentatively, D is TRBD1 or TRBD2 (6 bases each). The V end was cut by 3 bases, the J end by 2 bases, with 14 bases between. The CDR3 contains 14 residues. From germline, CDR1 is DFQATT and CDR2 SNEGSKA (reference sequence). This CDR3 is CSASMGGPTYEQYF. As DNA, the CDR3 is TGCAGTGCTAGTATGGGGGGCCCTACCTACGAGCAGTACTTC.

Regarding this clonotype: Germline is not matched at one junction end, which may reflect a read error. CDR3: CAISIGLESTDTQYF. Written as DNA, the CDR3 is TGCGCCATCAGCATCGGACTGGAGAGCACAGATACGCAGTATTTT. The chain employs TRBV5-1 and TRBJ2-3; perhaps TRBD2 as D (5 bases). The CDR3 runs to 15 residues. CDR1 and CDR2 (germline): SGHRS, YFSETQ.

A note on this clonotype: A junction end diverges from the germline sequence, so it may reflect a read error. This chain's CDR3 is CASREDRDGIQYF. The CDR3, as DNA: TGTGCCAGCAGGGAAGACAGGGACGGCATTCAGTACTTC. The chain joins TRBV2 to TRBJ2-7; 7 bases agree with TRBD1. TRBJ2-4 matches the DNA end more closely, so the J call is doubtful. Germline CDR1 reads SNHLY; CDR2 reads FYNNEI. This CDR3 contains 13 residues.

The chain carries TRBV20-1 and TRBJ1-1; 7 nucleotides align to TRBD1. The germline gives CDR1 DFQATT, CDR2 SNEGSKA (reference sequence). CDR3 length: 11 residues. Trimming removed 6 bases from V and 11 bases from J; junction bases left unmatched: 9. As DNA, the CDR3 is TGCAGTGCACCACTGACAGGGTCGGCTTTCTTT. Amino acids: CSAPLTGSAFF.

This clonotype came up many times. The chain combines TRBV12-3 or TRBV12-4 with TRBJ2-5; D perhaps matches TRBD1 (6 bases). There are 13 residues in the CDR3. V shed 6 bases and J shed 11 bases, with 19 bases lying between them. CDR3 DNA sequence: TGTGCCAGCAGCCCACTTACAGGGAGTCAGCAGTACTTC. Its translation is CASSPLTGSQQYF.

V and J are TRBV15 and TRBJ1-6; no reliable D call. Germline V gene data show CDR1 as LNHNV and CDR2 as YYDKDF (reference sequence). V was trimmed by 1 base and J by 6 bases, leaving 1 base between them. CDR3 size: 12 residues. The CDR3 spells CATSRVNSPLHF. The CDR3 coding sequence is TGTGCCACCAGCAGAGTTAATTCACCCCTCCACTTT.

This clonotype showed up many times. The chain is built from TRBV12-3 or TRBV12-4 and TRBJ2-7; TRBD2 matches at 12 bases. Trimming removed 4 bases from V and 3 bases from J; junction bases left unmatched: 4. The CDR3 sequence is 15 residues long. The CDR3 DNA sequence: TGTGCCAGCAGTTCCAAGACTAGCGGGAGCTACGAGCAGTACTTC. Translated, it gives CASSSKTSGSYEQYF.

The chain carries TRBV24-1 and TRBJ2-3, with TRBD2 matching over 8 bases. CDR3 length equals 14 residues. In germline, CDR1 is KGHDR, CDR2 SFDVKD. V lost 5 bases, J lost 3 bases, and 3 bases stayed unmatched. The CDR3 region has the DNA TGTGCCACCAGTGGGAGCGGGAGAACAGATACGCAGTATTTT. It translates to CATSGSGRTDTQYF.